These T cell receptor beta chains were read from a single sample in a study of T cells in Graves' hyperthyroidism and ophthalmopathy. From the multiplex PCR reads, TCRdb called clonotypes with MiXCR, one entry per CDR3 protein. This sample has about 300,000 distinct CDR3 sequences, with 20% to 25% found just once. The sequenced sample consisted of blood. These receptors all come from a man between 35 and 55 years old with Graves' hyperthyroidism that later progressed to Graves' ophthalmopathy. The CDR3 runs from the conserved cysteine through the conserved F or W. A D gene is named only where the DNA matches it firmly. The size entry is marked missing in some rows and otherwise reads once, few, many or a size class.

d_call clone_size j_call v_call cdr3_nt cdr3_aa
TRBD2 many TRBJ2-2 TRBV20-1 TGCAGTGCTAGAGATAGCGGGAGTGACACCGGGGAGCTGTTTTTT CSARDSGSDTGELFF
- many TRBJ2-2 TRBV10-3 TGTGCCATTGGAGTGCGGGGACCGAACACCGGGGAGCTGTTTTTT CAIGVRGPNTGELFF
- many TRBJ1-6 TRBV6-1 TGTGCCAGCAGTGCACGACAGACAGGTTTAGGCTCACCCCTCCACTTT CASSARQTGLGSPLHF
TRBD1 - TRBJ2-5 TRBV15 TGTGCCACCAGCAGCCCCACAGGGGGACAAGAGACCCAGTACTTC CATSSPTGGQETQYF
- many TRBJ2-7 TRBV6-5 TGTGCCAGCAGTTACTCGAGCGGTAGCCTGACCTACGAGCAGTACTTC CASSYSSGSLTYEQYF
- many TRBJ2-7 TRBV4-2 TGTGCCAGCAGCCAAGTGATTGGGTCCTACGAGCAGTACTTC CASSQVIGSYEQYF
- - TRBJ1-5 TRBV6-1 TGTGCCAGCCGGAGGGTTGGGAATTCGGGCTGGCCCCAGCATTTT CASRRVGNSGWPQHF
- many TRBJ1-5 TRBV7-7 TGTGCTAGCAGCTTAATGACAGGTGGGAGCAATCAGCCCCAGCATTTT CASSLMTGGSNQPQHF
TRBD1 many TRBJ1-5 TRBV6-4 TGTGCCAGCAGTCACCGGGACAGGCAATATAGCAATCAGCCCCAGCATTTT CASSHRDRQYSNQPQHF
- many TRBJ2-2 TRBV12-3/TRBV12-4 TGTGCCAGCAGTCAAACACCCACCGGGGAGCTGTTTTTT CASSQTPTGELFF
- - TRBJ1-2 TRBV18 TGTGCCAGCTCACCAGGACTCAGCCAGGGAAACTATGGCTACACCTTC CASSPGLSQGNYGYTF
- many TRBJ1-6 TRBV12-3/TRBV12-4 TGTGCCAGCAGCCTAGGAAACCTCGCAAATAATTCACCCCTCCACTTT CASSLGNLANNSPLHF
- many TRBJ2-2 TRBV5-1 TGCGCCAGCAGCTTAGAATCTGCCACCGGGGAGCTGTTTTTT CASSLESATGELFF
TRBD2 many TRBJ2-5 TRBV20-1 TGCAGTGCTAGAACGGGAGGGTACCAAGAGACCCAGTACTTC CSARTGGYQETQYF
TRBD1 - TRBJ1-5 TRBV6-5 TGTGCCAGCAGTTTAGCCGGGACAGGGAGGAATCAGCCCCAGCATTTT CASSLAGTGRNQPQHF
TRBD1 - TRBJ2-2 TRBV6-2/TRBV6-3 TGTGCCAGCAGCCCAAAGCCCCCGACAGGGGGTTATGACGGGGAGCTGTTTTTT CASSPKPPTGGYDGELFF
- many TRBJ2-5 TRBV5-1 TGCGCCAGCAGCTCCGACCCCTCTAGCGAGACCCAGTACTTC CASSSDPSSETQYF
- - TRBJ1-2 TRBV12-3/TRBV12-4 TGTGCCAGCAGTTTATGGGAACCGGGGAGCTATGGCTACACCTTC CASSLWEPGSYGYTF
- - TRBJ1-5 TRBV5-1 TGCGCCAGCAGCTCAGGGGACGGTGGCAATCAGCCCCAGCATTTT CASSSGDGGNQPQHF
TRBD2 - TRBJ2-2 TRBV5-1 TGCGCCAGCAGCCCGAATCTAGCGGAGACCGGGGAGCTGTTTTTT CASSPNLAETGELFF
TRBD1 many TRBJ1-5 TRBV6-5 TGTGCCAGCAGTCCATTGAGGGGGCTAAATCAGCCCCAGCATTTT CASSPLRGLNQPQHF
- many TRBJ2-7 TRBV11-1 TGTGCCAGCAGCTCCTGGACACCCCAAGGTCCCTACGAGCAGTACTTC CASSSWTPQGPYEQYF
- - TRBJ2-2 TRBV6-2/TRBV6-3 TGTGCCAGCAGTTACACCAGGAACACCGGGGAGCTGTTTTTT CASSYTRNTGELFF
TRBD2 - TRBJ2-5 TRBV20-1 TGCAGTGCCCCGACTAGCGAGCCGTACCAAGAGACCCAGTACTTC CSAPTSEPYQETQYF
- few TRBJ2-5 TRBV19 TGTGCCAGCAACCCCCCCGGGGCCCAAGAGACCCAGTACTTC CASNPPGAQETQYF
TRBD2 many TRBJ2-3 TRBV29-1 TGCAGCGTTGTAGCGGGAGGTACAGTTGATACGCAGTATTTT CSVVAGGTVDTQYF
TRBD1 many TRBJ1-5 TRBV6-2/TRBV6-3 TGTGCCAGCAGTTACCCCCCCACTATCAGGACAGGGAGGAGGCAGCCCCAGCATTTT CASSYPPTIRTGRRQPQHF
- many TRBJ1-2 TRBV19 TGTGCCAGTACCCAGGAACAGGGAATAGCGGGATATGGCTACACCTTC CASTQEQGIAGYGYTF
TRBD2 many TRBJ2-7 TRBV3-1 TGTGCCAGCAGCCAAGGACTAGCGGGAGTTGGGGGCTACGAGCAGTACTTC CASSQGLAGVGGYEQYF
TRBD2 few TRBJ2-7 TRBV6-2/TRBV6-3 TGTGCCAGCAGTTACGTACCCAGGACTAGCGGGGGGCCCTCCTACGAGCAGTACTTC CASSYVPRTSGGPSYEQYF
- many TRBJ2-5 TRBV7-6 TGTGCCAGCAGCTTAGCGCCGGGAAGAGAGACCCAGTACTTC CASSLAPGRETQYF
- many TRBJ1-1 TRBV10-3 TGTGCCATCAGTGAACTCCGGGGTTTCCTCACTGAAGCTTTCTTT CAISELRGFLTEAFF
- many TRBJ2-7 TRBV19 TGTGCCAGTAGTGCCGTAACAGGGAAACTCGGCTACGAGCAGTACTTC CASSAVTGKLGYEQYF
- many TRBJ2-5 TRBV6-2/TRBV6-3 TGTGCCAGCAGTGATTGGGAGACCCAGTACTTC CASSDWETQYF
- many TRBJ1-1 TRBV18 TGTGCCAGCTCACCCGGTCGGGTGAACACTGAAGCTTTCTTT CASSPGRVNTEAFF
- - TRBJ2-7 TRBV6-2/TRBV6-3 TGTGCCAGCCGGATGGGTTTCTACGAGCAGTACTTC CASRMGFYEQYF
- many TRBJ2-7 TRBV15 TGTGCCACCAGCGTCTCAGTCTCCTACGAGCAGTACTTC CATSVSVSYEQYF
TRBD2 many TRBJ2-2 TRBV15 TGTGCCACCAGCAGAGGAGGACTAGCGAACACCGGGGAGCTGTTTTTT CATSRGGLANTGELFF
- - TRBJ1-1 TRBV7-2 TGTGCCAGCAGCTTAGCCCTGGGCCCATTGTCTGAAGCTTTCTTT CASSLALGPLSEAFF
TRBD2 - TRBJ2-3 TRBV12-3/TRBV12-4 TGTGCCAGCAGTTCTCTTCGACTAGCGGGAGTAGCAGATACGCAGTATTTT CASSSLRLAGVADTQYF
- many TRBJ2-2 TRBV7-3 TGTGCCAGCAGCCCCATGAGGATCGGGGAGCTGTTTTTT CASSPMRIGELFF
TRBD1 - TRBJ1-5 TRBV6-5 TGTGCCAGCAGTTACTACGGGACAGGGAGAAATCAGCCCAAGCATTTT CASSYYGTGRNQPKHF
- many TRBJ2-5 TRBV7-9 TGTGCCAGCAGCTTGAGGGACGTTAAAGAGACCCAGTACTTC CASSLRDVKETQYF
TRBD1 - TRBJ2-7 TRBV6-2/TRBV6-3 TGTGCCAGCAGCCCCAACGACAGGGCTATCTCCGAGCAGTACTTC CASSPNDRAISEQYF
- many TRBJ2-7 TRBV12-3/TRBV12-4 TGTGCCAACAGTTTAGATGAGGTAGGGGGCGAGCAGTACTTC CANSLDEVGGEQYF
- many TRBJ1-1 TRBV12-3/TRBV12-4 TGTGCCAGCAGAAACAGGGCTGAAGCTTTCTTT CASRNRAEAFF
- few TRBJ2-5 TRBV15 TGTGCCACCAGCAGAGATAGGGGGGTAATCCAAGAGACCCAGTACTTC CATSRDRGVIQETQYF
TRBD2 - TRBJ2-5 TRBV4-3 TGCGCCAGCAGCCAAGATAGTGGCGGGAGATCCCAAGAGACCCAGTACTTC CASSQDSGGRSQETQYF
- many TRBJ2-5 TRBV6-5 TGTGCCAGCAGTCCTTTCTGGGGGCAGGAGACCCAGTACTTC CASSPFWGQETQYF
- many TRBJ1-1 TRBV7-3 TGTGCCAGCAGCTTAACAGGGAACACTGAAGCTTTCTTT CASSLTGNTEAFF
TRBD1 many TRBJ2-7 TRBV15 TGTGCCACCAGCAGAAAAACGACAGGGTCCTACGAGCAGTACTTC CATSRKTTGSYEQYF
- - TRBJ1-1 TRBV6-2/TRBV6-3 TGTGCCAGCAGTTACGGTCAGGGGCCGCGTGAAGCTTTCTTT CASSYGQGPREAFF
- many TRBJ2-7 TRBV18 TGTGCCAGCTCCCGGAGGGACCCCTACGAGCAGTACTTC CASSRRDPYEQYF
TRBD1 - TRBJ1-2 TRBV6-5 TGTGCCAGCAGTTACGGGGGACAGGGGGCGGGCGGCTACACCTTC CASSYGGQGAGGYTF
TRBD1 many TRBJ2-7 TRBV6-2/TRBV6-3 TGTGCCAGCAAAGGGACAGCAGATTCCTACGAGCAGTACTTC CASKGTADSYEQYF
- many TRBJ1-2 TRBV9 TGTGCCAGCAGCGTATCCAATTTAAGGGGCCTCTATGATGGCTACACCTTC CASSVSNLRGLYDGYTF
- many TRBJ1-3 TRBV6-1 TGTGCCAGCAGTCAAGACAGCTATTTCTCTGGAAACACCATATATTTT CASSQDSYFSGNTIYF
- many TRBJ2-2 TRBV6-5 TGTGCCAGCAGTTACTCAGAAAGCACCGGGGAGCTGTTTTTT CASSYSESTGELFF